The text below deals with one TCR beta chain. There is no known antigen for this receptor. Base qualities are missing; no much larger clone stands one base away. The donors were included in the validation cohort of some 120 subjects, a group kept apart from the approximately 700-subject first cohort. These data originate in a study of cytomegalovirus exposure and HLA in healthy donors (dated by TCRdb to about 2017). Describing the broader study: The 500 to 700 repertoires of the first cohort and the 120 or so validation repertoires were produced on the same platform, according to a later analysis. The study was designed to test whether signatures of past pathogen exposure could be identified by cataloging public T cell receptors. A separate validation cohort of 100 to 150 different subjects was used in addition to the 666-subject first cohort. To predict cytomegalovirus infection status, the study brought together high-throughput TCR immunosequencing, statistical association of individual TCRs with disease status, and machine learning. Overall study results and their limits: A later analysis had no HLA typing for the validation cohort, so co-occurrence there was scored across all 120 or so repertoires. The authors suggested that the approach could potentially be generalized to other disease states and immunological phenotypes. Three of the identified cytomegalovirus-associated TCR beta chains were confirmed in vitro to be specific for cytomegalovirus antigens. The study listed 150 to 200 TCR beta chains as associated with cytomegalovirus. Most TCR sequences were seen in very few donors, while some public TCRs were found in many individuals. The classifier was reported to diagnose cytomegalovirus status with high specificity and sensitivity in both the original cohort and the validation cohort. Subsequent analysis determined that TCRs grouped into clusters in the first cohort also showed a tendency toward co-occurrence across the 120 or so validation repertoires, and 85% to 95% of cluster scores exceeded 0.

Library preparation employed the immunoSEQ multiplex PCR assay. Regarding the original processing steps: A statistical classification framework was developed to diagnose cytomegalovirus status using the catalog of TCR beta chain sequences. This immuneACCESS table, as held by TCRdb, lists in-frame sequences with V and J called but not all clones. Of the missing ones, under half trace to an unresolved V gene in checked studies; the others have no known cause. Clonal size and the V and J genes are those of that table, whereas D and trimming came from the DNA. The sample records tens of thousands of clones, 96% of which are singletons. Around 1.2% of the sample is taken by the ten largest. The CDR3 measures 16 amino acids from cysteine to phenylalanine. Only the CDR3 DNA stays, 48 bases, in frame from base 1. V and J lose 4 bases and 2 bases, and a span of 15 bases separates them. Reading the germline V gene (reference sequence) gives CDR1 SGHKS and CDR2 YYEKEE.

The sequence was obtained from a woman aged 18-29 years in good health and CMV-seronegative. What was sequenced was PBMCs. The rearrangement combines TRBV5-5 with TRBJ2-2; perhaps TRBD2 is the D gene, with 5 bases matching. DNA sequence: TGTGCCAGCAGCCCCACCAGTCGGGGAAACACCGGGGAGCTGTTTTTT. It translates as CASSPTSRGNTGELFF.